This TCR beta chain stems from a study of blood T cell repertoires in COVID-19. Authors' analysis steps: Estimated nucleated cell counts came from reference gene primer amplification. Method: immunoSEQ multiplex PCR; TCRdb's copy keeps in-frame clones and lacks some. The V and J calls and clone size were taken over from that table, and D and trimming were inferred from the DNA. The sample contains 95,000 to 150,000 clones, over 65% of which appear only once. There are a few counts of this clone. The clonotype was recovered from a woman in her 70s with acute or convalescent COVID-19. Material: peripheral blood.

The CDR3 reads CASSFLSGSGELFF. For the CDR3, the DNA is TGTGCCAGCAGTTTTTTGTCGGGATCCGGGGAGCTGTTTTTT. The chain combines TRBV27 with TRBJ2-2; D perhaps matches TRBD2 (5 bases). Per germline, CDR1 MNHEY and CDR2 SMNVEV (reference sequence). This CDR3 has 14 residues. V was clipped by 3 bases and J by 6 bases, with 11 bases between them.